This T cell receptor beta chain is from a study of T cell changes during pregnancy in multiple sclerosis. The method was immunoSEQ multiplex PCR; TCRdb's version includes in-frame clones alone and lacks a portion of them. The sample includes approximately 80,000 clones, about 90% of them seen just once. Germline CDR1 is SGHNT and CDR2 is YENEEA. The CDR3 has 18 amino acids. With V trimmed by 0 bases and J by 6 bases, 8 bases remained unmatched. Sequenced here: PBMCs, sampled in the first trimester of pregnancy. This TCR was recovered from a female donor in good health, serving as a control in a pregnancy study. Some clones in this sample may be carry-over from other donors' samples. The chain is built from TRBV11-3 and TRBJ2-2; 12 bases are shared with TRBD2. The CDR3 DNA sequence: TGTGCCAGCAGCTTAGATCAAGGCCTAGCGGGAGGGTCCGGGGAGCTGTTTTTT. Protein: CASSLDQGLAGGSGELFF.